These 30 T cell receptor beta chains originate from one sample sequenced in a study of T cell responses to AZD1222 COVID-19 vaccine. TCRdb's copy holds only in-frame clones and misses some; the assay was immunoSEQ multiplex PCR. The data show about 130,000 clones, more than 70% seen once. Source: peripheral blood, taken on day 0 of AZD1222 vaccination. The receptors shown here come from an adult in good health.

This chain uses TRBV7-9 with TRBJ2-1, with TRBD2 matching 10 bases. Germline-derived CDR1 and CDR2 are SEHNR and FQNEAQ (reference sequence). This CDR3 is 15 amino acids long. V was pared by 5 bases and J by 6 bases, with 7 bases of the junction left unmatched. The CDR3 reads CASSAGLADLNEQFF. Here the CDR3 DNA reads TGTGCCAGCAGCGCCGGACTAGCGGACCTCAATGAGCAGTTCTTC.

CDR3 bases: TGTGCCAGCAGTTACGCGGAGGGGGCGACCTACGAGCAGTACTTC. Protein sequence: CASSYAEGATYEQYF. This rearrangement joins TRBV6-5 to TRBJ2-7; D might be TRBD1 (7 bases). Deletions cut 2 bases from V and 2 bases from J, with 13 bases between. This CDR3 spans 15 amino acids. Per the germline V gene, CDR1 is MNHEY and CDR2 is SVGAGI.

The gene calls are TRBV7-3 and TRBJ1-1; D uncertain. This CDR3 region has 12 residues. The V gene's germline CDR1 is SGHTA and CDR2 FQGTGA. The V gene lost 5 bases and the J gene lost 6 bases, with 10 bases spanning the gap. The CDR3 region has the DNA TGTGCCAGCAGCCTATATAAGGCTGAAGCTTTCTTT. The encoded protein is CASSLYKAEAFF.

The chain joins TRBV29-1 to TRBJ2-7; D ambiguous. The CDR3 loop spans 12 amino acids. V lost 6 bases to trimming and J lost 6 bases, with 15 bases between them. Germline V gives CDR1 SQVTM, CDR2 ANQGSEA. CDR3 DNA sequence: TGCAGCGTGAGGCAAGGTGTGGCCGAGCAGTACTTC. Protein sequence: CSVRQGVAEQYF.

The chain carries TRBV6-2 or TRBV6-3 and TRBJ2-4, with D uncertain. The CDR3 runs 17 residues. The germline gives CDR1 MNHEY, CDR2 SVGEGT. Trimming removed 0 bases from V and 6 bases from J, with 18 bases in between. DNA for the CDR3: TGTGCCAGCAGTTACTCTGTCGTTTCTCCCGGCGGAAACATTCAGTACTTC. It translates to CASSYSVVSPGGNIQYF.

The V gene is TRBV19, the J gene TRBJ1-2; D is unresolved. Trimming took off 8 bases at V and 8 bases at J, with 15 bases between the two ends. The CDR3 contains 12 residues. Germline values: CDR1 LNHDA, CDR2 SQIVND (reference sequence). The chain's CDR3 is CASRSGFVGYTF. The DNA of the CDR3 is TGTGCCAGTCGCTCGGGCTTCGTCGGCTACACCTTC. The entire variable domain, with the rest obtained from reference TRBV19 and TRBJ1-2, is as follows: DGGITQSPKYLFRKEGQNVTLSCEQNLNHDAMYWYRQDPGQGLRLIYYSQIVNDFQKGDIAEGYSVSREKKESFPLTVTSAQKNPTAFYLCASRSGFVGYTFGSGTRLTVV.

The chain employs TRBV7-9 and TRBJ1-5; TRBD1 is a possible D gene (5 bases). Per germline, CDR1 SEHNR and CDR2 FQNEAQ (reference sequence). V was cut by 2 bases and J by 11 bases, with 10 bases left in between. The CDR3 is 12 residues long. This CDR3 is CASSLNGGAQHF. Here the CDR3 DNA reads TGTGCCAGCAGCTTAAACGGGGGAGCCCAGCATTTT.

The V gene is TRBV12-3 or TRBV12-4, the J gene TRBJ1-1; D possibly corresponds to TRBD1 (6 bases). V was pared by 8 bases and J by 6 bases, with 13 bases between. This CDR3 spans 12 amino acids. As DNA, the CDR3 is TGTGCCAGCGGGGGGGGGCGACCTGAAGCTTTCTTT. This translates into CASGGGRPEAFF.

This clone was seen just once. Here the CDR3 DNA reads TGTGCCAGCAGCCAAGATTCGAACTCTGGAAACACCATATATTTT. It yields the protein CASSQDSNSGNTIYF. This chain links TRBV3-1 (or the pseudogene TRBV3-2) with TRBJ1-3; D is undetermined. The V and J ends lost 0 bases and 0 bases respectively, with 6 bases between them. From germline, CDR1 is LGHDT and CDR2 YNNKEL (reference sequence). This CDR3 is 15 amino acids long.

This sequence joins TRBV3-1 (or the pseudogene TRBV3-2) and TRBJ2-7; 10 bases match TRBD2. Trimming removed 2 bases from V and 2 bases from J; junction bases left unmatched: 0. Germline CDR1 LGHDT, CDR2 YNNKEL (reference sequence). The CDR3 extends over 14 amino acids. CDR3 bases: TGTGCCAGCAGCCAAAGCGGGAGGGCCTACGAGCAGTACTTC. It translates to CASSQSGRAYEQYF.

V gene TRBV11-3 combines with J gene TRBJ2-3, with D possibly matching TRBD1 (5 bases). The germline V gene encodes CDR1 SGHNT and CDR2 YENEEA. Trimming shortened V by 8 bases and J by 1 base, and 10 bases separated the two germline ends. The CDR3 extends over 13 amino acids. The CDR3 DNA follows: TGTGCCAGCGGGCGGACACGCACAGATACGCAGTATTTT. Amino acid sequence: CASGRTRTDTQYF.

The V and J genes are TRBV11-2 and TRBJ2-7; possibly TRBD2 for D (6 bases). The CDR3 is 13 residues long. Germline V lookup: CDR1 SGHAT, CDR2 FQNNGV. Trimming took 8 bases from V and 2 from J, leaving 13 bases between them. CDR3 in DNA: TGTGCCAGCCAGGCCACGGGGGCCTACGAGCAGTACTTC. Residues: CASQATGAYEQYF.

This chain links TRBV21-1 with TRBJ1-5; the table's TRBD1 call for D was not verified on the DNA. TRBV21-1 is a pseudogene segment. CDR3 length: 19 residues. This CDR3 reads CASSKAKTGGKNGNQPQHF. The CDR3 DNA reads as TGTGCCAGCAGCAAAGCGAAGACAGGGGGCAAGAATGGCAATCAGCCCCAGCATTTT.

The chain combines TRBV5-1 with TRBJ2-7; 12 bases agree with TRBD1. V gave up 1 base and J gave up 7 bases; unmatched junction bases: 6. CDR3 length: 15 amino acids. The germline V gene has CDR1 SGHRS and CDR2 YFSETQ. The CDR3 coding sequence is TGCGCCAGCAGCTTGTTGGGACAGGGGGCTGGGGAGCAGTACTTC. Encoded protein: CASSLLGQGAGEQYF.

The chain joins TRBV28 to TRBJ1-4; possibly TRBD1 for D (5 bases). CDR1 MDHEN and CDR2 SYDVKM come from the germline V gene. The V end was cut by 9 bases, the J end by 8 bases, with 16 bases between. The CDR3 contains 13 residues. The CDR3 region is CASHVGHQEKLFF. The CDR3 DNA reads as TGTGCCAGTCATGTGGGGCACCAAGAAAAACTGTTTTTT.

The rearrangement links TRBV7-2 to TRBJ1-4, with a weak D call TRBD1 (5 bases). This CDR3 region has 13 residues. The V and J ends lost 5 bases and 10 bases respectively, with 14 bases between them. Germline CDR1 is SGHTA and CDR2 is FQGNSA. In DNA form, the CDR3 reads TGTGCCAGCAGCATCGAGACAGCTGGAAAACTGTTTTTT. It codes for CASSIETAGKLFF.

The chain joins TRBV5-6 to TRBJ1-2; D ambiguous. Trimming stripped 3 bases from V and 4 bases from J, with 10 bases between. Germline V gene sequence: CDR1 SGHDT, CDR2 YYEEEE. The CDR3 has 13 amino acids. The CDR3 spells CASSSQAGYGYTF. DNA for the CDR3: TGTGCCAGCAGCTCCCAAGCAGGCTATGGCTACACCTTC.

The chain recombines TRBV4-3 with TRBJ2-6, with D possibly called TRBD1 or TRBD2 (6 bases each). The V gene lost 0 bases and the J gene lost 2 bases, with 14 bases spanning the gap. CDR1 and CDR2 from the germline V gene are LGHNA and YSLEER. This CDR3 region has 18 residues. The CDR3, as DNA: TGCGCCAGCAGCCAAGAGGAGGGGGGCTGGGCTGGGGCCAACGTCCTGACTTTC. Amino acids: CASSQEEGGWAGANVLTF.

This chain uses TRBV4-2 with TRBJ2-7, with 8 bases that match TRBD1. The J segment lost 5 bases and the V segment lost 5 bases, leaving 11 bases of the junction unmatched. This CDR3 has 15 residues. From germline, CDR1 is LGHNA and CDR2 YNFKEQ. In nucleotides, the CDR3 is TGTGCCAGCAGCGACAGGACAGGGACAAACGACGAGCAGTACTTC. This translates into CASSDRTGTNDEQYF.

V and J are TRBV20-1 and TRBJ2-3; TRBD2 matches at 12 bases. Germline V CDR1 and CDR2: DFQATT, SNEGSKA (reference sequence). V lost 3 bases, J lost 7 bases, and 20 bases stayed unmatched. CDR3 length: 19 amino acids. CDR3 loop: CSASSGLAGGPGIANTQYF. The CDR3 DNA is TGCAGTGCTAGTTCTGGGCTAGCGGGGGGGCCGGGTATAGCGAATACGCAGTATTTT.

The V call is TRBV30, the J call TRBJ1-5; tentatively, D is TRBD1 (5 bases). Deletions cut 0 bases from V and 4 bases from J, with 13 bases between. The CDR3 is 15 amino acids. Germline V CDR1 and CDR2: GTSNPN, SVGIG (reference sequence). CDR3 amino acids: CAWSVQGVGNQPQHF. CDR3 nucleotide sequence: TGTGCCTGGAGTGTACAAGGGGTTGGTAATCAGCCCCAGCATTTT.

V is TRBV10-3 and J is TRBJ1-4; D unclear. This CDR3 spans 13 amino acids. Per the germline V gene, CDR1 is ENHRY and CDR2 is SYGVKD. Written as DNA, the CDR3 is TGTGCGATGCGGGCGGAGCAAAATGAAAAACTGTTTTTT. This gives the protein CAMRAEQNEKLFF.

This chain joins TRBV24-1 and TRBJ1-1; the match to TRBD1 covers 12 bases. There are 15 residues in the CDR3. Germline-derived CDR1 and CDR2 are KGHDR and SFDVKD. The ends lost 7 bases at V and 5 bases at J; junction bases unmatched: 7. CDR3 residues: CATRGGQGAETEAFF. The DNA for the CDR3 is TGTGCCACCAGGGGGGGACAGGGGGCTGAGACTGAAGCTTTCTTT.

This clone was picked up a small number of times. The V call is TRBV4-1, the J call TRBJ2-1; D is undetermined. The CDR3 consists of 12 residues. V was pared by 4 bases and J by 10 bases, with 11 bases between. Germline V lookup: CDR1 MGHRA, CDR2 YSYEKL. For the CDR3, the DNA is TGCGCCAGCAGCCCGGCGATAGGGGAGCAGTTCTTC. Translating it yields CASSPAIGEQFF.

CDR3 coding DNA: TGTGCCACCCACCGGGGGACAGTGATCTATGGCTACACCTTC. Its translation is CATHRGTVIYGYTF. The chain recombines TRBV28 with TRBJ1-2; TRBD1 matches 7 bases. CDR3 length: 14 amino acids. J lost 4 bases, V lost 10 bases, and 12 bases had no gene match. Per the germline V gene, CDR1 is MDHEN and CDR2 is SYDVKM.

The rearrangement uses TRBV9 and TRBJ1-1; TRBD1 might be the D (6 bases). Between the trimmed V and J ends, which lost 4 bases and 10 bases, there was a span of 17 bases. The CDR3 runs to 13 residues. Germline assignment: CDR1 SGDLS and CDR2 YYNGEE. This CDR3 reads CASSSVGATGAFF. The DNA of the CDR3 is TGTGCCAGCAGCTCAGTCGGGGCGACAGGAGCTTTCTTT.

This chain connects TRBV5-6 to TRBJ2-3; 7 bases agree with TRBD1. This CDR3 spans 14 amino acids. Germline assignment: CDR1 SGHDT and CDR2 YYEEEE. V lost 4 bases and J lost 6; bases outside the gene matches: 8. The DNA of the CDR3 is TGTGCCAGCAGCCCGAGACAGGGTGGGGATACGCAGTATTTT. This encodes CASSPRQGGDTQYF.

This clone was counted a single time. The CDR3 spells CASSLGQGEAGELFF. The CDR3 DNA is TGTGCCAGCAGCCTGGGACAGGGGGAGGCCGGGGAGCTGTTTTTT. This chain links TRBV7-3 with TRBJ2-2; TRBD1 matches at 11 bases. The CDR3 totals 15 residues. CDR1 is SGHTA and CDR2 is FQGTGA in the germline V gene. V shed 5 bases and J 6 bases; nucleotides not matched to a gene: 5.

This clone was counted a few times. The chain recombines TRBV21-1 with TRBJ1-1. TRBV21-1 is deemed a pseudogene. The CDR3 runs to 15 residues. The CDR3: CASSKPPEMNTEAFF. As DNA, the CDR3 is TGTGCCAGCAGCAAACCCCCGGAGATGAACACTGAAGCTTTCTTT.

The CDR3 bases are TGTGCCAGCAGCCCGGGGAACGGGGCGGAAGAGACCCAGTACTTC. The encoded protein is CASSPGNGAEETQYF. The chain recombines TRBV7-2 with TRBJ2-5; TRBD1 or TRBD2 may be the D gene (5 bases each). V lost 5 bases and J 3 bases, leaving 16 bases between the germline ends. The length of the CDR3 is 15 residues. Germline CDR1 reads SGHTA; CDR2 reads FQGNSA.